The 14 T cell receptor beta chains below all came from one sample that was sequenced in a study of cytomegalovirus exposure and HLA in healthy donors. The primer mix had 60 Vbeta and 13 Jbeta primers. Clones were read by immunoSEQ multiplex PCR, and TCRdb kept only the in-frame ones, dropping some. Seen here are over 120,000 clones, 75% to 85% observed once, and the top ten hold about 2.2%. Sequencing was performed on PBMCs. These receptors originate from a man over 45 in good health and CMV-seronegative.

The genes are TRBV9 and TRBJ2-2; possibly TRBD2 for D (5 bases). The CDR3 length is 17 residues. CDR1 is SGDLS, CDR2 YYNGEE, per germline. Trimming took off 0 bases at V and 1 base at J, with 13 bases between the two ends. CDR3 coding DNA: TGTGCCAGCAGCGTAGCTCCGAGCGGCAGGAACACCGGGGAGCTGTTTTTT. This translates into CASSVAPSGRNTGELFF.

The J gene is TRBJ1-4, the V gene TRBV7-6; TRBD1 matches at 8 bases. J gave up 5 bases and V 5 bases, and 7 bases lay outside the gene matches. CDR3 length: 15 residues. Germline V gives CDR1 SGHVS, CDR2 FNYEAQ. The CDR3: CASSPQTGDNEKLFF. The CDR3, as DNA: TGTGCCAGCAGCCCCCAGACAGGGGACAATGAAAAACTGTTTTTT. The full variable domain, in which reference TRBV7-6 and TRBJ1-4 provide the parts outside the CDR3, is GAGVSQSPRYKVTKRGQDVALRCDPISGHVSLYWYRQALGQGPEFLTYFNYEAQQDKSGLPNDRFSAERPEGSISTLTIQRTEQRDSAMYRCASSPQTGDNEKLFFGSGTQLSVL.

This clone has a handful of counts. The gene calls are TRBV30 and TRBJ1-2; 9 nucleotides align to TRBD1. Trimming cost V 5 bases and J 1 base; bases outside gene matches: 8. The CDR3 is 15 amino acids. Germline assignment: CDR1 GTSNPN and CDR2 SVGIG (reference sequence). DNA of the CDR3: TGTGCCTGGTCGGCGGGACAGGGTCATAACTATGGCTACACCTTC. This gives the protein CAWSAGQGHNYGYTF.

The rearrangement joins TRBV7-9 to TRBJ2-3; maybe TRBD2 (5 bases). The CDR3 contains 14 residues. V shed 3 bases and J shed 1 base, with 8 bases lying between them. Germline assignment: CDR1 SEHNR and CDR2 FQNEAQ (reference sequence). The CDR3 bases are TGTGCCAGCAGCTTCGTCGGGGGCACAGATACGCAGTATTTT. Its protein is CASSFVGGTDTQYF.

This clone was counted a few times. The CDR3 here is CSASPSYGYTF. The DNA of the CDR3 is TGCAGTGCTAGCCCTTCCTATGGCTACACCTTC. The chain couples TRBV20-1 to TRBJ1-2; the D is unclear. The CDR3 runs 11 residues. CDR1 and CDR2 from the germline V gene are DFQATT and SNEGSKA (reference sequence). V was pared by 3 bases and J by 4 bases, with 6 bases between.

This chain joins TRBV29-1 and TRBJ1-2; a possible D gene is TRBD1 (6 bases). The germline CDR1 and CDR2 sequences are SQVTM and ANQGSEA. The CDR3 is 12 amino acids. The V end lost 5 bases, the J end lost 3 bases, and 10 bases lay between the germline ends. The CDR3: CSVQGLDYGYTF. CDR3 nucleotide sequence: TGCAGCGTTCAGGGGTTGGACTATGGCTACACCTTC.

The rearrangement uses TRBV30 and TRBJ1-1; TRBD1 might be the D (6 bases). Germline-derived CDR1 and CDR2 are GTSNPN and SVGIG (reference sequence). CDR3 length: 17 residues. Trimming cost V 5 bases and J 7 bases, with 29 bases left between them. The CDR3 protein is CAWEVAGGGLSGGEAFF. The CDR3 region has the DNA TGTGCCTGGGAGGTTGCGGGGGGCGGACTCTCTGGGGGTGAAGCTTTCTTT.

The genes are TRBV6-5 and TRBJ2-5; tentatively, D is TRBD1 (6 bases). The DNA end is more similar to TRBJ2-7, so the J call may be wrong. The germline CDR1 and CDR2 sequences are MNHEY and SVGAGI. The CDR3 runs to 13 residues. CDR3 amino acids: CASSPDRSYEQYF. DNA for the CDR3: TGTGCCAGCAGTCCGGACAGATCGTACGAGCAGTACTTC.

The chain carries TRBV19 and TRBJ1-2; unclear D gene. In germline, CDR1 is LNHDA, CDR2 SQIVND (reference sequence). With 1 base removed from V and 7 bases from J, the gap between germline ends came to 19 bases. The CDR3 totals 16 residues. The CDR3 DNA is TGTGCCAGTAGTATAGGAAGAGGAGGGCAGGCCAGTGGCTACACCTTC. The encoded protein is CASSIGRGGQASGYTF.

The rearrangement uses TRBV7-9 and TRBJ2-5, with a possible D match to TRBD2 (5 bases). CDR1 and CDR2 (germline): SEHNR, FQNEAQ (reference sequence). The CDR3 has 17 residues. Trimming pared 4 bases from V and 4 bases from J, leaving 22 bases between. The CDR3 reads CASSSTSMRARGETQYF. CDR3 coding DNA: TGTGCCAGCAGCTCCACGTCCATGCGGGCTCGTGGAGAGACCCAGTACTTC.

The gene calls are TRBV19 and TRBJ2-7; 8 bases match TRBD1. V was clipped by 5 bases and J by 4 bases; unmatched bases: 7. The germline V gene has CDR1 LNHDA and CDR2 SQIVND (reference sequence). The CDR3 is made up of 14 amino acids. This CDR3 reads CASSDRDRNYEQYF. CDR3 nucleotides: TGTGCCAGTAGTGACCGGGACAGGAATTACGAGCAGTACTTC.

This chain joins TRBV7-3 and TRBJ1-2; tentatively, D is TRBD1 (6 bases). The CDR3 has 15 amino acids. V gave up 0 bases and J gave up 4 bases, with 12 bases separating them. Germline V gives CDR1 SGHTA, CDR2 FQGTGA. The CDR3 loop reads CASSLTAQGRYGYTF. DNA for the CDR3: TGTGCCAGCAGCTTAACCGCACAGGGCCGCTATGGCTACACCTTC.

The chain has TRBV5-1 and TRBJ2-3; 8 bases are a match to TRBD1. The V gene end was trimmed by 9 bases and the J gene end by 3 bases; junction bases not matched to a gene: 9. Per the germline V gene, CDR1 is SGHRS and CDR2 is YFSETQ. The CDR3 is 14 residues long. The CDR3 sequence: CATSPGQDTDTQYF. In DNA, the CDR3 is TGCGCCACCTCTCCGGGACAGGATACAGATACGCAGTATTTT.

The DNA of the CDR3 is TGTGCCACACAGGGGGCTGGGGCCAACGTCCTGACTTTC. Translated: CATQGAGANVLTF. The V gene is TRBV6-6, the J gene TRBJ2-6; 8 bases match TRBD1. Germline V CDR1 and CDR2: MNHNY, SVGAGI (reference sequence). The CDR3 length is 13 residues. J was trimmed by 2 bases and V by 10 bases; bases with no gene match: 1.